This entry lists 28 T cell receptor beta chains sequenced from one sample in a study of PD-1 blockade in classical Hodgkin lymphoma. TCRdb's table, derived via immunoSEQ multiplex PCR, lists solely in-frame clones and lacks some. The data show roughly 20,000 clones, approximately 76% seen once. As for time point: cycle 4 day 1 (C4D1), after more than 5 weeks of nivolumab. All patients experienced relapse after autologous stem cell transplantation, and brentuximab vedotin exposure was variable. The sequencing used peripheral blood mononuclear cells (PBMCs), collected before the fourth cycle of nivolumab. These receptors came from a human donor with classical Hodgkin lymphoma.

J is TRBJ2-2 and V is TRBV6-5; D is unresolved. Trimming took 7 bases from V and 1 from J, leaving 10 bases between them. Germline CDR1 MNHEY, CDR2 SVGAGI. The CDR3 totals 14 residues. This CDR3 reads CASIGPLNTGELFF. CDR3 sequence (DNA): TGTGCCAGCATAGGCCCCTTGAACACCGGGGAGCTGTTTTTT.

The CDR3 DNA is TGTGCCAGCAGCACGGGACTAGCGGGCCTACCACCCTACGAGCAGTACTTC. This codes for CASSTGLAGLPPYEQYF. The J gene is TRBJ2-7, the V gene TRBV21-1; the DNA was not compared with TRBD2, the D call given in the table. TRBV21-1 is flagged as a pseudogene. The CDR3 totals 17 residues.

The CDR3 DNA reads TGTGCCAGCAGCTTAGAGGGTAGGCAGGGCGGCCAGCCCCAGCATTTT. Residues: CASSLEGRQGGQPQHF. The chain has TRBV7-9 and TRBJ1-5; D is perhaps TRBD1 (5 bases). V was clipped by 1 base and J by 7 bases, with 17 bases between them. The CDR3 spans 16 residues. CDR1 is SEHNR and CDR2 is FQNEAQ in the germline V gene (reference sequence).

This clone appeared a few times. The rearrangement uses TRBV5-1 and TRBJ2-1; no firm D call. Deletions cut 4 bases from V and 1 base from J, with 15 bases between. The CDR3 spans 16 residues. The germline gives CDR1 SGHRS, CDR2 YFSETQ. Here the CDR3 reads CASSQRFGSSYNEQFF. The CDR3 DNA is TGCGCCAGCAGCCAAAGGTTCGGATCATCCTACAATGAGCAGTTCTTC. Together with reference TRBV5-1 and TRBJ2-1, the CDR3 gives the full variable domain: KAGVTQTPRYLIKTRGQQVTLSCSPISGHRSVSWYQQTPGQGLQFLFEYFSETQRNKGNFPGRFSGRQFSNSRSEMNVSTLELGDSALYLCASSQRFGSSYNEQFFGPGTRLTVL.

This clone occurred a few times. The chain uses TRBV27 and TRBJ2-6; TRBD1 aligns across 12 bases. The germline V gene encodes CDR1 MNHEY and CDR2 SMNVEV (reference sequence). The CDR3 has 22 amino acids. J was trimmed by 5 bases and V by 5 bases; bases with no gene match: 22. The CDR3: CASSPRGDRDRGPLSRANVLTF. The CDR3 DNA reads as TGTGCCAGCAGTCCCCGGGGAGACCGGGACAGGGGGCCCTTGAGTCGGGCCAACGTCCTGACTTTC.

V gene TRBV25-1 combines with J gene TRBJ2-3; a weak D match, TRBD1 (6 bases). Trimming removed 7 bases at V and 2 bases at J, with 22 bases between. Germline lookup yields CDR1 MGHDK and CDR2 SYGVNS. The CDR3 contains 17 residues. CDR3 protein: CASTASTGRGHTDTQYF. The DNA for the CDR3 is TGTGCCAGCACCGCGAGTACAGGGAGAGGGCACACAGATACGCAGTATTTT.

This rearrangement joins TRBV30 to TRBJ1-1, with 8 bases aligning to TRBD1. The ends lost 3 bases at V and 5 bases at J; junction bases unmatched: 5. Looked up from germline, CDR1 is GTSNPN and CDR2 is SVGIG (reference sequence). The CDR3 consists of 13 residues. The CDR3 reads CAWRRQGRTEAFF. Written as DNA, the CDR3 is TGTGCCTGGAGGAGACAGGGGAGGACTGAAGCTTTCTTT.

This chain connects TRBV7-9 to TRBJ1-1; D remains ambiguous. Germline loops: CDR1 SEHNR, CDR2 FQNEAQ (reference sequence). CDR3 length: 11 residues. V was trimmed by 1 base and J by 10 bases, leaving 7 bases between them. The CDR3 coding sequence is TGTGCCAGCAGCTTAGGGATAGGAGCTTTCTTT. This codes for CASSLGIGAFF.

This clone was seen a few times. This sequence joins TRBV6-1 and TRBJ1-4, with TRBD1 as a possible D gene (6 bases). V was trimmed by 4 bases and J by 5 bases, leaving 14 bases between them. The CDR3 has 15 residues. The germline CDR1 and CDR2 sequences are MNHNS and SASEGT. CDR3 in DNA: TGTGCCAGCAGTGGAGGACAGACTTGGAATGAAAAACTGTTTTTT. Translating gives CASSGGQTWNEKLFF.

The CDR3 is CASSLGVTNEQFF. The CDR3 bases are TGCGCCAGCAGCTTGGGGGTGACCAATGAGCAGTTCTTC. V and J are TRBV5-1 and TRBJ2-1, with D unclear. Trimming took 0 bases from V and 6 from J, leaving 7 bases between them. This CDR3 comprises 13 residues. The germline V gene has CDR1 SGHRS and CDR2 YFSETQ.

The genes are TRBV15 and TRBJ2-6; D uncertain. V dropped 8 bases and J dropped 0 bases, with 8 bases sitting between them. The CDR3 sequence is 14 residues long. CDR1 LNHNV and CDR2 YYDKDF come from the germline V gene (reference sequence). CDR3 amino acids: CATSLASGANVLTF. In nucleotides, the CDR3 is TGTGCCACCTCGCTGGCCTCTGGGGCCAACGTCCTGACTTTC.

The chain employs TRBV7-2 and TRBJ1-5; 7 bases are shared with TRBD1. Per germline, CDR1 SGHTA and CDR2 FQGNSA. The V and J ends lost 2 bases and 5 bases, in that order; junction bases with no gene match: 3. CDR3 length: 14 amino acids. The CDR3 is CASSLQGGDQPQHF. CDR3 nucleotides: TGTGCCAGCAGCTTACAGGGGGGGGATCAGCCCCAGCATTTT.

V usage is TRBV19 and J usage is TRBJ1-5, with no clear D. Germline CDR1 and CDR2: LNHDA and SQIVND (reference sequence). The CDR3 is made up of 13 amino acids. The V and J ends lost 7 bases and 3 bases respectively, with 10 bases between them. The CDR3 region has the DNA TGTGCCAGTACGGTCAGCAACAATCAGCCCCAGCATTTT. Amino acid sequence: CASTVSNNQPQHF.

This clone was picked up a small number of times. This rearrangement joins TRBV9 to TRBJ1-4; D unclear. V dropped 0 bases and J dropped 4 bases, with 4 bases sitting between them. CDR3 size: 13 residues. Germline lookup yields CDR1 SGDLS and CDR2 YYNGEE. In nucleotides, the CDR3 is TGTGCCAGCAGCGTAGGGCTTAATGAAAAACTGTTTTTT. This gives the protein CASSVGLNEKLFF.

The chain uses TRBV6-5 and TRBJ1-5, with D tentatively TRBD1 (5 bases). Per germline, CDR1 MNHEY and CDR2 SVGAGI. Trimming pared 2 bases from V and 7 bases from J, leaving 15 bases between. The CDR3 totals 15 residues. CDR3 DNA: TGTGCCAGCAGTTACCTCTCAGGGTTAGGACAGCCCCAGCATTTT. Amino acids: CASSYLSGLGQPQHF.

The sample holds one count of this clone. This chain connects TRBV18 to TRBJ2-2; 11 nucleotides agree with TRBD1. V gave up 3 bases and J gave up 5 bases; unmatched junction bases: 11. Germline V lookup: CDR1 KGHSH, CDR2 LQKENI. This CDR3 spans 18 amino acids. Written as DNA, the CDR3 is TGTGCCAGCTCACCCCTCGGGACAGGGGGAACCCGAACCGGGGAGCTGTTTTTT. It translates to CASSPLGTGGTRTGELFF. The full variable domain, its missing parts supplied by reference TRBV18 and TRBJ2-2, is NAGVMQNPRHLVRRRGQEARLRCSPMKGHSHVYWYRQLPEEGLKFMVYLQKENIIDESGMPKERFSAEFPKEGPSILRIQQVVRGDSAAYFCASSPLGTGGTRTGELFFGEGSRLTVL.

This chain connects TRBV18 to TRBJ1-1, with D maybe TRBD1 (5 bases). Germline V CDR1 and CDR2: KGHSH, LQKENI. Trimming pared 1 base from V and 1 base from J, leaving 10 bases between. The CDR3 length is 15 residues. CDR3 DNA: TGTGCCAGCTCACCACGGCAAACAGGGAACACTGAAGCTTTCTTT. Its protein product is CASSPRQTGNTEAFF.

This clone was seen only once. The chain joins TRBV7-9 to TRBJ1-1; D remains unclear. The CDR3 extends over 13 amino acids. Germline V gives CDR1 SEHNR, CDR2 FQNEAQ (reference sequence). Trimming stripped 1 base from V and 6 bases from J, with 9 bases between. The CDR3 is CASSLEGGAEAFF. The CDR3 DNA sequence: TGTGCCAGCAGCTTAGAGGGAGGTGCTGAAGCTTTCTTT.

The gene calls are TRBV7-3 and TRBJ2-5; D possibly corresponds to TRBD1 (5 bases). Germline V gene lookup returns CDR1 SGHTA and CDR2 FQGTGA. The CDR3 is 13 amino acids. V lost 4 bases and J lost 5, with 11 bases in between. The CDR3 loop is CASSSGPGETQYF. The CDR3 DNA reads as TGTGCCAGCAGCTCAGGACCAGGGGAGACCCAGTACTTC. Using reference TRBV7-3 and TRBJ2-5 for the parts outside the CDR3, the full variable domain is GAGVSQTPSNKVTEKGKYVELRCDPISGHTALYWYRQSLGQGPEFLIYFQGTGAADDSGLPNDRFFAVRPEGSVSTLKIQRTERGDSAVYLCASSSGPGETQYFGPGTRLLVL.

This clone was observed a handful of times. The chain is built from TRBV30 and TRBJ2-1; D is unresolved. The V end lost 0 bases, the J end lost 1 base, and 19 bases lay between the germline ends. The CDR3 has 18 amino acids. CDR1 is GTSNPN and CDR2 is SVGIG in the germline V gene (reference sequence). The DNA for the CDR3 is TGTGCCTGGAGTGTATGGGCCCCCTCACAGTATTCCTACAATGAGCAGTTCTTC. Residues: CAWSVWAPSQYSYNEQFF.

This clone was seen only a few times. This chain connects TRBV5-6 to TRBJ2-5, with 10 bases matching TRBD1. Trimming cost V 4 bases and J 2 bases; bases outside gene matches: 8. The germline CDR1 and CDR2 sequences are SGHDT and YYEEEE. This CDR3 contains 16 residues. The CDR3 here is CASSPPGTGVQETQYF. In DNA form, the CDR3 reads TGTGCCAGCAGCCCTCCCGGGACAGGGGTACAAGAGACCCAGTACTTC.

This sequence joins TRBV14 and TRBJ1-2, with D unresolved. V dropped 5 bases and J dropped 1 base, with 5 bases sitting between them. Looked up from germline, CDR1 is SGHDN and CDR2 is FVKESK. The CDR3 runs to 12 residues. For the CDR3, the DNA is TGTGCCAGCAGCGCCATTAACTATGGCTACACCTTC. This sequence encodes CASSAINYGYTF.

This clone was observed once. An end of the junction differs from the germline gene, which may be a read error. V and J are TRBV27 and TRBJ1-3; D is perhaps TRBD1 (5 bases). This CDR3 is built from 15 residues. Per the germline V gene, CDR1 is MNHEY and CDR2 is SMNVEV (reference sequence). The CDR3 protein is CASSLSGGLGNTIYF. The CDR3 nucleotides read TGTGCCAGCAGTCTATCCGGGGGACTTGGAAACACCATATATTTT.

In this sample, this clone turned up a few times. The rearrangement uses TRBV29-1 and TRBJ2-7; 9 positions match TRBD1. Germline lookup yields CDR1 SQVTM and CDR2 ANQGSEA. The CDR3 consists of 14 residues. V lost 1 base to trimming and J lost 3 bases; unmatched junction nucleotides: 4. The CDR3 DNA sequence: TGCAGCGTTGAAGTGTCGGACAGGGGCTACGAGCAGTACTTC. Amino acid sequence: CSVEVSDRGYEQYF.

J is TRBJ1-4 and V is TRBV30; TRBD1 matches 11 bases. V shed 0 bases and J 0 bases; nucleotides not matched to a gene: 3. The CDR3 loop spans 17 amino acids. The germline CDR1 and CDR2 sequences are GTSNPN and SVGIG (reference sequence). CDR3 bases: TGTGCCTGGAGTGTAGGGACAGGGGGTGCAACTAATGAAAAACTGTTTTTT. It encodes CAWSVGTGGATNEKLFF.

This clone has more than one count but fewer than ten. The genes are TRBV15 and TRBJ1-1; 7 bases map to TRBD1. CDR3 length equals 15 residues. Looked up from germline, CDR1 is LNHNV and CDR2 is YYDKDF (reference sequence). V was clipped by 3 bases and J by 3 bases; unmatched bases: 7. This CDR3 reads CATSSPTGADTEAFF. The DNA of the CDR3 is TGTGCCACCAGCAGTCCCACAGGGGCCGACACTGAAGCTTTCTTT.

CDR3 loop: CASSYNMNTEAFF. The CDR3 nucleotides are TGTGCCAGCAGTTACAACATGAACACTGAAGCTTTCTTT. The genes are TRBV6-5 and TRBJ1-1; no firm D call. Germline CDR1 MNHEY, CDR2 SVGAGI. The CDR3 spans 13 residues. V was cut by 2 bases and J by 0 bases, with 4 bases left in between.

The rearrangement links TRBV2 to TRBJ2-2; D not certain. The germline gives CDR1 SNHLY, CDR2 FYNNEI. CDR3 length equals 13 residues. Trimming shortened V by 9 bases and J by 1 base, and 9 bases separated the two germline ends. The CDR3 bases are TGTGCCAGTTCGCAGGAGAACACCGGGGAGCTGTTTTTT. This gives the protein CASSQENTGELFF.